The 22 T cell receptor beta chains given below trace back to one sample, sequenced in a study of CD8+CD57+ T cells in acquired aplastic anemia (dated by TCRdb to between 2018 and 2020). The reads were generated on an Illumina HiSeq 2000. Profiling of TCR beta VDJ combinations and CDR3 sequences used genomic DNA as the template. Using fastp at Q25 and MiXCR, TCRdb reprocessed the public reads and kept productive beta chains. One record per CDR3 amino acid sequence lists the most common genes and DNA. The sample records over 150,000 distinct CDR3 sequences, around 40% of which are singletons. Jointly, the top ten make up about 1.1% of the sample. The sample consisted of sorted CD4+, CD8+, or CD8+CD57+ T cells (not recorded which) from PBMCs. The receptors here all came from a human donor in good health.

This chain uses TRBV24-1 with TRBJ2-3; 9 bases line up with TRBD1. The CDR3 is 14 amino acids. Germline loops: CDR1 KGHDR, CDR2 SFDVKD. Losses at the gene ends were 6 bases for V and 4 bases for J; bases not matched to a gene: 4. CDR3 residues: CATSRGQGSDTQYF. CDR3 coding DNA: TGTGCCACCAGTCGAGGACAGGGGTCAGATACGCAGTATTTT.

This clonotype appeared many times. The CDR3 is CAISESFSGGQETQYF. CDR3 sequence (DNA): TGTGCCATCAGTGAGTCGTTTAGCGGGGGCCAAGAGACCCAGTACTTC. The rearrangement links TRBV10-3 to TRBJ2-5; 9 positions agree with TRBD2. This CDR3 is 16 amino acids long. V shed 0 bases and J 1 base; nucleotides not matched to a gene: 3. Germline CDR1 ENHRY, CDR2 SYGVKD.

In regard to this clonotype: This may be a read error, as it is one base from a much larger clone. The chain couples TRBV30 to TRBJ1-6; 9 bases line up with TRBD1. The CDR3 covers 14 residues. In germline, CDR1 is GTSNPN, CDR2 SVGIG (reference sequence). CDR3 nucleotide sequence: TGTGCCTGGAGCACAGGGGGCGCAAAGTCACCCTTCCACTTT. It specifies CAWSTGGAKSPFHF.

V and J are TRBV24-1 and TRBJ1-5, with D possibly TRBD1 on 6 matching bases. This CDR3 region has 14 residues. The V end lost 7 bases, the J end lost 5 bases, and 14 bases lay between the germline ends. Germline loops: CDR1 KGHDR, CDR2 SFDVKD. CDR3 amino acids: CATSGRGSHQPQHF. CDR3 nucleotides: TGTGCCACCAGCGGCAGGGGCAGTCATCAGCCCCAGCATTTT.

As concerns this clonotype: A much larger clone is a single base away; this may be a read error. The CDR3 DNA reads as TGTGCCAGCAGCCCTCCCGGGATCGGGGGCACCGGGGAGCCGTTTTTT. Its translation: CASSPPGIGGTGEPFF. The chain combines TRBV11-1 with TRBJ2-2; D might be TRBD1 or TRBD2, each matching 6 bases. This CDR3 region has 16 residues. The germline gives CDR1 SGHAT, CDR2 FQDESV (reference sequence).

The chain recombines TRBV15 with TRBJ2-7, with D uncertain. Germline CDR1 LNHNV, CDR2 YYDKDF (reference sequence). V was shortened by 0 bases and J by 5 bases, with 8 bases between the two germline ends. The CDR3 contains 13 residues. DNA of the CDR3: TGTGCCACCAGCAGAGATCGTTCCGACGAGCAGTACTTC. Translation: CATSRDRSDEQYF.

Regarding this clonotype: In this CDR3 the conserved last residue, phenylalanine or tryptophan, is missing, so a read error is likely. This sequence joins TRBV29-1 and TRBJ2-5; no reliable D call. CDR3 length: 11 amino acids. Looked up from germline, CDR1 is SQVTM and CDR2 is ANQGSEA. In nucleotides, the CDR3 is TGCAGCGCTGAAACCTATACGGCCCAGTACCTC. Translation gives CSAETYTAQYL.

The table lists this clonotype with a few counts. J is TRBJ1-1 and V is TRBV7-2; D possibly corresponds to TRBD1 (5 bases). There are 12 residues in the CDR3. V lost 3 bases, J lost 8 bases, and 10 bases lay in between. Per germline, CDR1 SGHTA and CDR2 FQGNSA. CDR3 bases: TGTGCCAGCAGCTTTAGCGGGGCCGAAGCTTTCTTT. As protein: CASSFSGAEAFF. The whole variable domain, remainder taken from reference TRBV7-2 and TRBJ1-1, is GAGVSQSPSNKVTEKGKDVELRCDPISGHTALYWYRQSLGQGLEFLIYFQGNSAPDKSGLPSDRFSAERTGGSVSTLTIQRTQQEDSAVYLCASSFSGAEAFFGQGTRLTVV.

This clonotype was seen ten or more times. This chain links TRBV7-9 with TRBJ2-4, with D perhaps being TRBD1 or TRBD2 (5 bases each). Germline CDR1 reads SEHNR; CDR2 reads FQNEAQ (reference sequence). CDR3 size: 12 residues. Trimming left V 3 bases short and J 10 bases short, with 10 bases between. CDR3 amino acids: CASSFSGRIQYF. Written as DNA, the CDR3 is TGTGCCAGCAGCTTCTCGGGACGGATTCAGTACTTC.

CDR3 nucleotide sequence: TGCAGTGCGCACAGCGGAAGAGCCTCCTACGAGCAGTACTTC. Its translation is CSAHSGRASYEQYF. This chain joins TRBV20-1 and TRBJ2-7; perhaps TRBD2 as D (5 bases). This CDR3 has 14 residues. The V gene's germline CDR1 is DFQATT and CDR2 SNEGSKA (reference sequence). The ends were cut back, 6 bases at V and 0 bases at J, with 15 bases in the middle.

This clonotype was found a few times. This chain links TRBV28 with TRBJ2-1; D is perhaps TRBD1 (5 bases). Trimming took off 5 bases at V and 6 bases at J, with 8 bases between the two ends. Germline V gene lookup returns CDR1 MDHEN and CDR2 SYDVKM. The CDR3 has 12 amino acids. The CDR3 nucleotides are TGTGCCAGCAGTGGACAAACCAATGAGCAGTTCTTC. The encoded protein is CASSGQTNEQFF.

The J gene is TRBJ2-5, the V gene TRBV5-1, with TRBD1 as a possible D gene (6 bases). The CDR3 is 15 residues long. CDR1 SGHRS and CDR2 YFSETQ come from the germline V gene. Trimming removed 2 bases from V and 2 bases from J, with 13 bases in between. The DNA for the CDR3 is TGCGCCAGCAGCTTAAACGGACAGATGCAAGAGACCCAGTACTTC. It translates to CASSLNGQMQETQYF. The full variable domain, with the rest looked up from reference TRBV5-1 and TRBJ2-5, is KAGVTQTPRYLIKTRGQQVTLSCSPISGHRSVSWYQQTPGQGLQFLFEYFSETQRNKGNFPGRFSGRQFSNSRSEMNVSTLELGDSALYLCASSLNGQMQETQYFGPGTRLLVL.

About this clonotype itself: The junction differs from germline at one of its ends, possibly a read error. The rearrangement uses TRBV7-9 and TRBJ1-1, with 9 bases fitting TRBD1. The CDR3 has 14 amino acids. Germline V lookup: CDR1 SEHNR, CDR2 FQNEAQ (reference sequence). The CDR3 DNA reads as TGTGCCAGCAGCACCGGACAGGGGAACACCGAAGCTTTCTTT. Protein: CASSTGQGNTEAFF.

About this clonotype: Given a much more abundant clone one base away, this may be a read error. The chain combines TRBV9 with TRBJ1-4; no clear D gene. The CDR3 has 14 residues. Germline CDR1 SGDLS, CDR2 YYNGEE. For the CDR3, the DNA is TGTGCCAGCAGTGACACAACAACTAATGAAAAACTGTCTTTT. It is translated as CASSDTTTNEKLSF. Using reference TRBV9 and TRBJ1-4 for the parts outside the CDR3, the full variable domain is DSGVTQTPKHLITATGQRVTLRCSPRSGDLSVYWYQQSLDQGLQFLIQYYNGEERAKGNILERFSAQQFPDLHSELNLSSLELGDSALYFCASSDTTTNEKLSFGSGTQLSVL.

This chain links TRBV29-1 with TRBJ1-1, with unresolved D. CDR3 length: 13 amino acids. V lost 4 bases and J lost 0, with 9 bases in between. CDR1 is SQVTM and CDR2 is ANQGSEA in the germline V gene. The CDR3 nucleotides are TGCAGCGTTGTAGGCCATCTGAACACTGAAGCTTTCTTT. Translating gives CSVVGHLNTEAFF.

The chain links TRBV7-2 to TRBJ2-5; no clear D gene. Germline-derived CDR1 and CDR2 are SGHTA and FQGNSA. The V and J ends lost 5 bases and 0 bases respectively, with 13 bases between them. The CDR3 is 15 amino acids. Here the CDR3 DNA reads TGTGCCAGCAGCCCCCGACAAATGTACCAAGAGACCCAGTACTTC. It codes for CASSPRQMYQETQYF.

Turning to this clonotype: Without the conserved terminal phenylalanine or tryptophan, this CDR3 likely stems from a read error. This chain links TRBV6-1 with TRBJ2-5; TRBD2 matches 13 bases. The germline CDR1 and CDR2 sequences are MNHNS and SASEGT. The length of the CDR3 is 18 residues. The V gene end was trimmed by 2 bases and the J gene end by 9 bases; junction bases not matched to a gene: 15. The chain's CDR3 is CASSESGRLAGGTGAQYL. The CDR3 DNA follows: TGTGCCAGCAGTGAAAGTGGGAGACTAGCGGGAGGAACTGGGGCCCAGTACCTC.

This clonotype was observed once. Given a much more abundant clone one base away, this may be a read error. No conserved phenylalanine or tryptophan ends this CDR3, so it is likely a read error. The V and J genes are TRBV5-6 and TRBJ1-1; D is uncertain. Trimming removed 4 bases from V and 1 base from J, with 14 bases in between. Germline loops: CDR1 SGHDT, CDR2 YYEEEE. This CDR3 has 15 residues. The CDR3 DNA sequence: TGTGCCAGCAGCCCCTCCATCGTATGGAACACTGAAGCTTTCTCT. This gives the protein CASSPSIVWNTEAFS.

This clonotype was observed many times. The V and J genes are TRBV12-3 or TRBV12-4 and TRBJ2-2; TRBD2 might be the D (5 bases). The CDR3 runs to 16 residues. Trimming took 0 bases from V and 4 from J, leaving 12 bases between them. CDR3 in amino acids: CASSLARPGGTGELFF. DNA of the CDR3: TGTGCCAGCAGTTTAGCGCGGCCAGGAGGCACCGGGGAGCTGTTTTTT.

Worth noting for this clonotype: A much larger clone differs from this one at a single base, so this may be a read error. The CDR3 region has the DNA TGTGCCAGCGTGGGAGGGGTTAGCAATCGGCCCCAGCATTTT. It specifies CASVGGVSNRPQHF. The chain has TRBV12-3 or TRBV12-4 and TRBJ1-5; tentative D call: TRBD1 (5 bases). The CDR3 is 14 residues long.

This chain links TRBV7-2 with TRBJ1-6; possibly TRBD1 for D (5 bases). The CDR3 has 11 residues. Germline lookup yields CDR1 SGHTA and CDR2 FQGNSA. V lost 6 bases and J lost 16, with 13 bases in between. CDR3 coding DNA: TGTGCCAGCAGTTTGGGGCAGGAACTCCACTTT. This sequence encodes CASSLGQELHF.

This clonotype showed up many times. The V call is TRBV10-1, the J call TRBJ2-3; a possible D gene is TRBD2 (6 bases). Germline CDR1 WNHNN, CDR2 SYGVQD (reference sequence). This CDR3 has 16 residues. Trimming left V 3 bases short and J 5 bases short, with 18 bases between. This chain's CDR3 is CASSDPSPGDIDTQYF. In nucleotides, the CDR3 is TGCGCCAGCAGTGACCCGTCACCGGGGGATATAGATACGCAGTATTTT.